These 28 T cell receptor beta chains share one sample of origin, sequenced in a study of blood T cell repertoires in COVID-19 (dated by TCRdb to 2020 to 2021). Library method: the immunoSEQ multiplex PCR assay. The source is immuneACCESS, and TCRdb retained only in-frame sequences with V and J called. Part of the clones is not carried over; for the studies checked, unresolved V genes explain less than half of this, and the remainder is unexplained. The sample profile shows around 70,000 clones; over 70% of them were found once. The top ten clones comprise more than 20% of the sample. Source material: peripheral blood. The origin of the receptors is a man between 70 and 80 years old with acute or convalescent COVID-19.

Written as DNA, the CDR3 is TGCGCCAGCAGCTTGGCCCCGGGGACTGGAAACACCATATATTTT. This translates into CASSLAPGTGNTIYF. The chain couples TRBV5-1 to TRBJ1-3; D uncertain. V dropped 0 bases and J dropped 2 bases, with 9 bases sitting between them. Germline assignment: CDR1 SGHRS and CDR2 YFSETQ. The CDR3 totals 15 residues.

The chain joins TRBV29-1 to TRBJ2-2, with 9 bases lining up with TRBD2. The CDR3 totals 14 residues. Germline CDR1 is SQVTM and CDR2 is ANQGSEA. V shed 6 bases and J 6 bases; nucleotides not matched to a gene: 8. CDR3 sequence: CSVISGSVAGELFF. The CDR3 DNA sequence: TGCAGCGTAATTAGCGGGAGCGTGGCCGGGGAGCTGTTTTTT.

The V call is TRBV29-1, the J call TRBJ2-7, with D uncertain. The ends were cut back, 4 bases at V and 3 bases at J, with 10 bases in the middle. Per the germline V gene, CDR1 is SQVTM and CDR2 is ANQGSEA. The CDR3 is made up of 12 amino acids. CDR3 sequence: CSVAHTFYEQYF. The CDR3 nucleotides are TGCAGCGTTGCACACACGTTCTACGAGCAGTACTTC.

The table lists this clone with a few counts. Written as DNA, the CDR3 is TGTGCCACCAGTGATTTGGCTACCGGCGGGGAAAAACTGTTTTTT. Translating it yields CATSDLATGGEKLFF. The V gene is TRBV24-1, the J gene TRBJ1-4; no firm D call. Trimming left V 0 bases short and J 8 bases short, with 12 bases between. CDR3 size: 15 residues. Germline V gives CDR1 KGHDR, CDR2 SFDVKD.

This clone occurred a few times. The V and J genes are TRBV7-2 and TRBJ2-5, with 8 bases that match TRBD2. V was clipped by 5 bases and J by 4 bases; unmatched bases: 6. The CDR3 is 14 amino acids. Germline CDR1 is SGHTA and CDR2 is FQGNSA. This CDR3 reads CASSEGLGRETQYF. Written as DNA, the CDR3 is TGTGCCAGCAGCGAGGGACTAGGGAGAGAGACCCAGTACTTC. Supplemented by reference TRBV7-2 and TRBJ2-5, the full variable domain reads GAGVSQSPSNKVTEKGKDVELRCDPISGHTALYWYRQSLGQGLEFLIYFQGNSAPDKSGLPSDRFSAERTGGSVSTLTIQRTQQEDSAVYLCASSEGLGRETQYFGPGTRLLVL.

The gene calls are TRBV28 and TRBJ2-7; 7 bases fit TRBD1. There are 14 residues in the CDR3. Looked up from germline, CDR1 is MDHEN and CDR2 is SYDVKM. The J segment lost 0 bases and the V segment lost 5 bases, leaving 4 bases of the junction unmatched. The CDR3 DNA reads TGTGCCAGCAGTCGCAGGGGGTACTCCTACGAGCAGTACTTC. It codes for CASSRRGYSYEQYF.

The chain recombines TRBV28 with TRBJ2-6; TRBD2 might be the D (7 bases). V was cut by 6 bases and J by 3 bases, with 21 bases left in between. CDR3 length equals 18 residues. Germline CDR1 reads MDHEN; CDR2 reads SYDVKM. CDR3: CASSLGGAGGLGANVLTF. CDR3 DNA sequence: TGTGCCAGCAGCCTTGGGGGCGCCGGGGGGCTTGGGGCCAACGTCCTGACTTTC.

This sequence joins TRBV11-2 and TRBJ2-1; 14 bases map to TRBD2. CDR1 and CDR2 (germline): SGHAT, FQNNGV. With V trimmed by 5 bases and J by 9 bases, 9 bases remained unmatched. The CDR3 totals 16 residues. CDR3 nucleotide sequence: TGTGCCAGCAGCCCCCCCTCGGGACTAGCGGGAGCTGAGCAGTTCTTC. It encodes CASSPPSGLAGAEQFF.

The rearrangement uses TRBV5-1 and TRBJ1-4; D gene uncertain. Germline CDR1 SGHRS, CDR2 YFSETQ. The V end was cut by 7 bases, the J end by 7 bases, with 20 bases between. CDR3 length equals 15 residues. The CDR3 DNA is TGCGCCAGCCACCCAGAGGGCGGTCTCGGTGAAAAACTGTTTTTT. The encoded protein is CASHPEGGLGEKLFF. The whole variable domain, remainder taken from reference TRBV5-1 and TRBJ1-4, is KAGVTQTPRYLIKTRGQQVTLSCSPISGHRSVSWYQQTPGQGLQFLFEYFSETQRNKGNFPGRFSGRQFSNSRSEMNVSTLELGDSALYLCASHPEGGLGEKLFFGSGTQLSVL.

V gene TRBV15 combines with J gene TRBJ2-3, with D hard to call. The germline CDR1 and CDR2 sequences are LNHNV and YYDKDF (reference sequence). The CDR3 has 13 residues. With 0 bases removed from V and 3 bases from J, the gap between germline ends came to 4 bases. The CDR3 protein is CATSRDRTDTQYF. CDR3 sequence (DNA): TGTGCCACCAGCAGAGATAGAACAGATACGCAGTATTTT.

The chain uses TRBV5-1 and TRBJ1-4; 9 bases are a match to TRBD1. The ends lost 4 bases at V and 14 bases at J; junction bases unmatched: 9. Looked up from germline, CDR1 is SGHRS and CDR2 is YFSETQ. CDR3 length: 13 amino acids. Here the CDR3 reads CASSLGQGWVLFF. CDR3 coding DNA: TGCGCCAGCAGCCTCGGACAGGGGTGGGTTCTGTTTTTT.

This chain links TRBV7-9 with TRBJ1-2; D remains unclear. From germline, CDR1 is SEHNR and CDR2 FQNEAQ (reference sequence). Deletions cut 1 base from V and 2 bases from J, with 11 bases between. There are 15 residues in the CDR3. DNA for the CDR3: TGTGCCAGCAGCTTAGGCGGGGAAACCAACTATGGCTACACCTTC. The encoded protein is CASSLGGETNYGYTF. The complete variable domain, with remaining parts taken from reference TRBV7-9 and TRBJ1-2, reads DTGVSQNPRHKITKRGQNVTFRCDPISEHNRLYWYRQTLGQGPEFLTYFQNEAQLEKSRLLSDRFSAERPKGSFSTLEIQRTEQGDSAMYLCASSLGGETNYGYTFGSGTRLTVV.

The J gene is TRBJ2-5, the V gene TRBV12-3 or TRBV12-4; D is unresolved. V was cut by 5 bases and J by 3 bases, with 4 bases left in between. The length of the CDR3 is 11 residues. The CDR3 bases are TGTGCCAGCAGTCGGGAAGAGACCCAGTACTTC. It yields the protein CASSREETQYF.

CDR3 region: CASSYRGNEKLFF. The CDR3 DNA sequence: TGTGCCAGCAGTTACAGGGGAAATGAAAAACTGTTTTTT. This sequence joins TRBV6-5 and TRBJ1-4, with a weak D call TRBD1 (5 bases). This CDR3 is 13 amino acids long. The germline V and J ends were trimmed by 2 bases and 5 bases, with 6 bases remaining between them. The germline CDR1 and CDR2 sequences are MNHEY and SVGAGI.

The chain recombines TRBV2 with TRBJ1-2; TRBD1 is a possible D gene (5 bases). The CDR3 contains 12 residues. The V gene lost 1 base and the J gene lost 7 bases, with 7 bases spanning the gap. The V gene's germline CDR1 is SNHLY and CDR2 FYNNEI. The CDR3 DNA is TGTGCCAGCAGTGAAGGCGGGGCTGGCTACACCTTC. Protein: CASSEGGAGYTF.

V is TRBV5-1 and J is TRBJ1-2, with 7 bases fitting TRBD1. The CDR3 extends over 14 amino acids. Germline CDR1 SGHRS, CDR2 YFSETQ. V was clipped by 0 bases and J by 4 bases; unmatched bases: 3. For the CDR3, the DNA is TGCGCCAGCAGCTTGGGACAGGGAAGCTATGGCTACACCTTC. Protein: CASSLGQGSYGYTF.

This rearrangement joins TRBV28 to TRBJ1-5; D gene unclear. Germline assignment: CDR1 MDHEN and CDR2 SYDVKM. V was shortened by 11 bases and J by 6 bases, with 20 bases between the two germline ends. This CDR3 is 14 amino acids long. CDR3 sequence reads: CAFLRPGKPQPQHF. CDR3 sequence (DNA): TGTGCCTTCCTGCGGCCTGGTAAACCTCAGCCCCAGCATTTT.

This clone was picked up one time. The chain combines TRBV24-1 with TRBJ2-1; 7 bases align to TRBD2. CDR1 is KGHDR, CDR2 SFDVKD, per germline. The junction had 4 bases not matched to a gene; V was cut back by 0 bases and J by 0 bases. The CDR3 spans 17 residues. The DNA of the CDR3 is TGTGCCACCAGTGATTTGCAGGGCGGGAGCTCCTACAATGAGCAGTTCTTC. This sequence encodes CATSDLQGGSSYNEQFF.

The chain recombines TRBV9 with TRBJ2-1; 10 bases align to TRBD2. V dropped 0 bases and J dropped 9; count of bases not matched to a gene: 6. Germline-derived CDR1 and CDR2 are SGDLS and YYNGEE. This CDR3 spans 15 amino acids. The CDR3 spells CASSVASGRRGEQFF. The CDR3 DNA reads as TGTGCCAGCAGCGTAGCTAGCGGGAGAAGGGGTGAGCAGTTCTTC.

This chain connects TRBV10-3 to TRBJ2-7; 12 nucleotides align to TRBD2. This CDR3 is built from 16 residues. The germline V gene encodes CDR1 ENHRY and CDR2 SYGVKD. J lost 4 bases, V lost 10 bases, and 14 bases had no gene match. The CDR3 loop reads CATLMTSGRMVYEQYF. The CDR3 DNA follows: TGTGCCACTCTGATGACTAGCGGGAGAATGGTTTACGAGCAGTACTTC.

This clone was detected only a few times. The J gene is TRBJ1-1, the V gene TRBV5-1; unclear D gene. The germline gives CDR1 SGHRS, CDR2 YFSETQ. CDR3 size: 14 residues. With 0 bases removed from V and 2 bases from J, the gap between germline ends came to 8 bases. CDR3 region: CASSLAQLNTEAFF. The CDR3 bases are TGCGCCAGCAGCTTGGCACAGCTTAACACTGAAGCTTTCTTT.

V and J are TRBV28 and TRBJ2-5; 9 nucleotides line up with TRBD1. Germline values: CDR1 MDHEN, CDR2 SYDVKM. J was trimmed by 1 base and V by 6 bases; bases with no gene match: 6. The CDR3 sequence is 15 residues long. The CDR3 DNA reads as TGTGCCAGCAGGCTCGAACAGGGGGCCCAAGAGACCCAGTACTTC. Translation: CASRLEQGAQETQYF.

The chain joins TRBV19 to TRBJ1-1, with TRBD1 identical over 8 bases. This CDR3 region has 14 residues. Germline V gives CDR1 LNHDA, CDR2 SQIVND (reference sequence). V lost 5 bases to trimming and J lost 1 base; unmatched junction nucleotides: 3. Written as DNA, the CDR3 is TGTGCCAGTAGTGTCGACAGGGGGAACACTGAAGCTTTCTTT. It encodes CASSVDRGNTEAFF.

The chain combines TRBV4-2 with TRBJ2-7; 12 bases are a match to TRBD1. CDR1 is LGHNA and CDR2 is YNFKEQ in the germline V gene. V lost 4 bases and J lost 4; bases outside the gene matches: 5. There are 15 residues in the CDR3. The CDR3 here is CASSPPGQGAYEQYF. For the CDR3, the DNA is TGTGCCAGCAGCCCCCCGGGACAGGGGGCTTACGAGCAGTACTTC.

The chain carries TRBV29-1 and TRBJ2-7, with D perhaps TRBD2 (5 bases). Trimming left V 3 bases short and J 4 bases short, with 13 bases between. CDR1 is SQVTM and CDR2 is ANQGSEA in the germline V gene. The CDR3 spans 13 residues. The CDR3 bases are TGCAGCGTTGAGCCGGGCGGCGGGTACGAGCAGTACTTC. It specifies CSVEPGGGYEQYF.

The chain combines TRBV24-1 with TRBJ1-2; a weak D match, TRBD1 (5 bases). Trimming took 9 bases from V and 4 from J, leaving 20 bases between them. This CDR3 is built from 15 residues. Germline CDR1 reads KGHDR; CDR2 reads SFDVKD. DNA of the CDR3: TGTGCCACCGGCCCACGGGGGTCTCACCCCTATGGCTACACCTTC. Translation: CATGPRGSHPYGYTF.

The J gene is TRBJ2-1, the V gene TRBV5-1; TRBD2 matches 11 bases. The V and J ends lost 0 bases and 4 bases, in that order; junction bases with no gene match: 3. Germline values: CDR1 SGHRS, CDR2 YFSETQ. The CDR3 has 16 amino acids. The CDR3 loop reads CASSLVAGGRYNEQFF. CDR3 in DNA: TGCGCCAGCAGCTTGGTAGCGGGAGGGCGGTACAATGAGCAGTTCTTC.

The chain is built from TRBV7-9 and TRBJ2-3; D gene unclear. Trimming shortened V by 3 bases and J by 4 bases, and 11 bases separated the two germline ends. CDR3 length equals 14 residues. Germline V gene lookup returns CDR1 SEHNR and CDR2 FQNEAQ (reference sequence). As DNA, the CDR3 is TGTGCCAGCAGCTTCGAATTTCGGGCAGATACGCAGTATTTT. Translated: CASSFEFRADTQYF.